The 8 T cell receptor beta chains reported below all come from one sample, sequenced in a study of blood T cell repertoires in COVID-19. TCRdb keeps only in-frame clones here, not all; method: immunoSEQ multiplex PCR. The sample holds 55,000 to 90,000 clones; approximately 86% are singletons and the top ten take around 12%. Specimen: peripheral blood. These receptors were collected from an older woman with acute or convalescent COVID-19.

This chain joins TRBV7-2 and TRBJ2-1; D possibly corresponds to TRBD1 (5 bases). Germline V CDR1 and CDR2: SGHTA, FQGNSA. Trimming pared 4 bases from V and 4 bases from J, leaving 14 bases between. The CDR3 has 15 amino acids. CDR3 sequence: CASSSRQRYYNEQFF. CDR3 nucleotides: TGTGCCAGCAGCTCCCGACAGCGATATTACAATGAGCAGTTCTTC. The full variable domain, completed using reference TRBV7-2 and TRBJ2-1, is GAGVSQSPSNKVTEKGKDVELRCDPISGHTALYWYRQSLGQGLEFLIYFQGNSAPDKSGLPSDRFSAERTGGSVSTLTIQRTQQEDSAVYLCASSSRQRYYNEQFFGPGTRLTVL.

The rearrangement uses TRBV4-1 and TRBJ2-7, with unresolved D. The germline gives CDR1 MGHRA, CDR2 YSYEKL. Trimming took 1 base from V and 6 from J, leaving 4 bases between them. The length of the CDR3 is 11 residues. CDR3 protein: CASSQAGEQYF. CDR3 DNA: TGCGCCAGCAGCCAAGCGGGCGAGCAGTACTTC.

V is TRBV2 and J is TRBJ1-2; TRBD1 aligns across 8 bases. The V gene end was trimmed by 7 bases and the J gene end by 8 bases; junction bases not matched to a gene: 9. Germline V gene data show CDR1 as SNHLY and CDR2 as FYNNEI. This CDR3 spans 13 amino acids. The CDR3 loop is CASTEQGARGYTF. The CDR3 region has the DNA TGTGCCAGCACTGAGCAGGGGGCAAGGGGCTACACCTTC.

The CDR3: CASSYGSSNTGELFF. The CDR3 nucleotides are TGTGCCAGCAGCTACGGGTCTTCGAACACCGGGGAGCTGTTTTTT. The V gene is TRBV5-6, the J gene TRBJ2-2, with D unresolved. The ends were cut back, 3 bases at V and 0 bases at J, with 9 bases in the middle. This CDR3 has 15 residues. Per germline, CDR1 SGHDT and CDR2 YYEEEE.

Here the CDR3 reads CASSRGRAGELFF. The CDR3 DNA reads as TGTGCCAGTAGTAGAGGCAGGGCCGGGGAGCTGTTTTTT. This rearrangement joins TRBV19 to TRBJ2-2; weak D call: TRBD1 (5 bases). This CDR3 region has 13 residues. The ends were cut back, 4 bases at V and 6 bases at J, with 9 bases in the middle. CDR1 and CDR2 from the germline V gene are LNHDA and SQIVND (reference sequence).

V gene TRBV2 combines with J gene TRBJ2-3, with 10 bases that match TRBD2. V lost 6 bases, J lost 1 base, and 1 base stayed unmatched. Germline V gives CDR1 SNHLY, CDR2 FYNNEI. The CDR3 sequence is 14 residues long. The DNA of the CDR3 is TGTGCCAGCAGGCTAGCGGGGGGCACAGATACGCAGTATTTT. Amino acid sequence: CASRLAGGTDTQYF.

CDR3 DNA: TGTGCCAGCAGCCAAGGGGAGGGAAACTATGGCTACACCTTC. Its protein is CASSQGEGNYGYTF. The rearrangement uses TRBV4-2 and TRBJ1-2, with D uncertain. The CDR3 loop spans 14 amino acids. Looked up from germline, CDR1 is LGHNA and CDR2 is YNFKEQ. V gave up 1 base and J gave up 2 bases, with 8 bases separating them.

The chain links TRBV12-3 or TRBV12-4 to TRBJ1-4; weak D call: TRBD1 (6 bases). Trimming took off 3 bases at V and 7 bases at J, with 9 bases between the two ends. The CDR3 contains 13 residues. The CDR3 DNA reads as TGTGCCAGCAGTTTGCAGGGGAGTGAAAAACTGTTTTTT. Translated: CASSLQGSEKLFF.